This entry lists 6 T cell receptor beta chains sequenced from one sample in a study of patients and donors after allogeneic stem cell transplantation. TCRdb independently ran MiXCR on the RT-PCR reads; one entry per CDR3 protein. The sample records roughly 150,000 distinct CDR3 sequences, 24% being singletons. The sequenced sample consisted of blood, either unsorted or a sorted T cell fraction (not recorded which). These receptors were obtained from a human donor who was either an allogeneic HSCT recipient or a stem cell or donor lymphocyte infusion donor (not recorded which). It is not recorded whose cells these are; they may come from a transplant donor.

The V and J genes are TRBV7-2 and TRBJ2-1, with 7 bases identical to TRBD2. The J segment lost 6 bases and the V segment lost 1 base, leaving 3 bases of the junction unmatched. CDR3 length: 14 residues. Germline lookup yields CDR1 SGHTA and CDR2 FQGNSA. CDR3 residues: CASSLVLAANEQFF. CDR3 in DNA: TGTGCCAGCAGCTTAGTGCTAGCGGCCAATGAGCAGTTCTTC.

V gene TRBV12-3 or TRBV12-4 combines with J gene TRBJ2-1; no firm D call. V gave up 3 bases and J gave up 5 bases, with 5 bases separating them. CDR3 length: 12 residues. The CDR3 protein is CASSFIHNEQFF. The CDR3 DNA is TGTGCCAGCAGTTTTATACACAATGAGCAGTTCTTC.

The chain couples TRBV20-1 to TRBJ1-1; D might be TRBD1 (5 bases). Per germline, CDR1 DFQATT and CDR2 SNEGSKA (reference sequence). Trimming took off 4 bases at V and 0 bases at J, with 9 bases between the two ends. CDR3 size: 13 residues. In nucleotides, the CDR3 is TGCAGTGCTAATGGGGGTATGAACACTGAAGCTTTCTTT. It translates to CSANGGMNTEAFF.

The chain is built from TRBV11-2 and TRBJ1-2; D perhaps matches TRBD1 (6 bases). Germline lookup yields CDR1 SGHAT and CDR2 FQNNGV. The CDR3 has 13 residues. V lost 4 bases to trimming and J lost 5 bases, with 11 bases between them. The DNA of the CDR3 is TGTGCCAGCAGCTACGGACAGAATTATGGCTACACCTTC. Its protein product is CASSYGQNYGYTF.

The rearrangement uses TRBV15 and TRBJ2-1, with 13 positions matching TRBD2. Per germline, CDR1 LNHNV and CDR2 YYDKDF (reference sequence). The junction had 6 bases not matched to a gene; V was cut back by 3 bases and J by 7 bases. The CDR3 has 16 amino acids. The CDR3 region is CATSSHTSGRGNEQFF. CDR3 DNA: TGTGCCACCAGCAGCCACACTAGCGGGAGGGGGAATGAGCAGTTCTTC.

The chain has TRBV4-1 and TRBJ1-2, with D unclear. Germline CDR1 MGHRA, CDR2 YSYEKL. The CDR3 totals 15 residues. V lost 0 bases, J lost 4 bases, and 12 bases lay in between. The CDR3 DNA reads TGCGCCAGCAGCCAAGATAAAGGGCCAACCTATGGCTACACCTTC. Translation gives CASSQDKGPTYGYTF.